One and the same sample provided the 9 T cell receptor beta chains below, sequenced in a study of blood T cell repertoires in COVID-19. The repertoire was sequenced with immunoSEQ multiplex PCR; TCRdb's copy has only in-frame clones and lacks some. Among tens of thousands of clones listed, 70% to 90% were seen once. The sequencing sample was made of PBMCs or T cells enriched from blood (not recorded which). All receptors derive from a woman aged 45-65 years who had recovered from COVID-19.

This rearrangement joins TRBV7-9 to TRBJ2-2; D possibly corresponds to TRBD2 (5 bases). This CDR3 spans 15 amino acids. Per the germline V gene, CDR1 is SEHNR and CDR2 is FQNEAQ (reference sequence). With 5 bases removed from V and 5 bases from J, the gap between germline ends came to 15 bases. The CDR3 sequence is CASSLWLANTGELFF. The DNA for the CDR3 is TGTGCCAGCAGCCTCTGGCTAGCCAATACCGGGGAGCTGTTTTTT.

The chain couples TRBV11-1 to TRBJ2-7; 9 bases map to TRBD1. The J segment lost 3 bases and the V segment lost 2 bases, leaving 2 bases of the junction unmatched. The CDR3 extends over 14 amino acids. CDR1 is SGHAT, CDR2 FQDESV, per germline (reference sequence). The CDR3 loop is CASSLSGQGYEQYF. The CDR3 nucleotides read TGTGCCAGCAGCTTATCGGGACAGGGCTACGAGCAGTACTTC. Full variable domain (outside the CDR3, taken from reference TRBV11-1 and TRBJ2-7): EAEVAQSPRYKITEKSQAVAFWCDPISGHATLYWYRQILGQGPELLVQFQDESVVDDSQLPKDRFSAERLKGVDSTLKIQPAELGDSAMYLCASSLSGQGYEQYFGPGTRLTVT.

This sequence joins TRBV7-2 and TRBJ1-6; TRBD1 might be the D (5 bases). The CDR3 runs 16 residues. V was shortened by 4 bases and J by 0 bases, with 10 bases between the two germline ends. Germline loops: CDR1 SGHTA, CDR2 FQGNSA. CDR3 sequence reads: CASSSRQRSYNSPLHF. In nucleotides, the CDR3 is TGTGCCAGCAGCTCCAGACAGCGCTCCTATAATTCACCCCTCCACTTT.

The chain joins TRBV11-2 to TRBJ2-1, with 7 bases fitting TRBD2. There are 17 residues in the CDR3. Germline CDR1 reads SGHAT; CDR2 reads FQNNGV. The V gene end was trimmed by 0 bases and the J gene end by 0 bases; junction bases not matched to a gene: 5. CDR3 protein: CASSLDLASGSYNEQFF. In DNA, the CDR3 is TGTGCCAGCAGCTTAGATCTTGCTAGCGGCTCCTACAATGAGCAGTTCTTC.

This rearrangement joins TRBV3-1 (or the pseudogene TRBV3-2) to TRBJ1-5; D remains ambiguous. Germline V lookup: CDR1 LGHDT, CDR2 YNNKEL (reference sequence). CDR3 length: 15 amino acids. The ends were cut back, 1 base at V and 1 base at J, with 8 bases in the middle. CDR3 DNA sequence: TGTGCCAGCAGCCAAGGTTCTGTGAGCAATCAGCCCCAGCATTTT. Its translation is CASSQGSVSNQPQHF.

This rearrangement joins TRBV10-3 to TRBJ2-7; 10 bases match TRBD1. Germline V gene lookup returns CDR1 ENHRY and CDR2 SYGVKD. The CDR3 consists of 12 residues. The junction had 2 bases not matched to a gene; V was cut back by 6 bases and J by 6 bases. The chain's CDR3 is CAIRTGGGEQYF. CDR3 sequence (DNA): TGTGCCATCAGGACAGGGGGCGGCGAGCAGTACTTC.

The CDR3 loop reads CASSQVGVPGQGAEKLFF. The CDR3 DNA is TGCGCCAGCAGCCAAGTAGGGGTCCCGGGACAGGGGGCGGAAAAACTGTTTTTT. The chain combines TRBV4-1 with TRBJ1-4; 12 bases fit TRBD1. Germline loops: CDR1 MGHRA, CDR2 YSYEKL. V dropped 1 base and J dropped 8; count of bases not matched to a gene: 11. The CDR3 extends over 18 amino acids.

The V gene is TRBV4-3, the J gene TRBJ2-3; 10 bases line up with TRBD1. The CDR3 loop spans 16 amino acids. Germline assignment: CDR1 LGHNA and CDR2 YSLEER. Trimming at V came to 4 bases and at J to 4 bases, leaving 8 bases not matched to a gene. The CDR3 sequence is CASSLLGQGVADTQYF. DNA of the CDR3: TGCGCCAGCAGCCTCCTAGGACAGGGGGTTGCAGATACGCAGTATTTT.

The rearrangement uses TRBV5-1 and TRBJ1-1; D remains ambiguous. Germline values: CDR1 SGHRS, CDR2 YFSETQ. Trimming cost V 0 bases and J 3 bases, with 9 bases left between them. The CDR3 is 14 residues long. The CDR3 sequence is CASSLAGGYTEAFF. CDR3 DNA: TGCGCCAGCAGCTTGGCAGGAGGGTACACTGAAGCTTTCTTT. Filled out from reference TRBV5-1 and TRBJ1-1, the complete variable domain reads KAGVTQTPRYLIKTRGQQVTLSCSPISGHRSVSWYQQTPGQGLQFLFEYFSETQRNKGNFPGRFSGRQFSNSRSEMNVSTLELGDSALYLCASSLAGGYTEAFFGQGTRLTVV.